The 22 T cell receptor beta chains presented below share a single source sample, sequenced in a study of blood T cells in healthy people across ages. The second PCR ran about 6 to 12 cycles with a sample-barcoded 5' primer and J-beta primers. In TCRdb, the 5' RACE reads were re-called with MiXCR into one record per CDR3 protein. Of about 650,000 distinct CDR3 sequences detected, about 32% appear once; the ten largest clones hold approximately 15%. Sequencing used blood. Receptors originate from a woman older than 75 in good health.

With respect to this clonotype: This may come from a read error, since a much larger clone is one base off. The J gene is TRBJ2-1, the V gene TRBV7-2; D may correspond to TRBD1 or TRBD2 (5 bases each). The germline V gene has CDR1 SGHTA and CDR2 FQGNSA. The CDR3 is made up of 15 amino acids. Here the CDR3 DNA reads TGTGCCAACAGCCCTACCGGGACCCCAGGCAATGAGCAGTTCTTC. This sequence encodes CANSPTGTPGNEQFF.

The sample holds many counts of this clonotype. The chain combines TRBV28 with TRBJ2-5; 8 bases align to TRBD1. The germline gives CDR1 MDHEN, CDR2 SYDVKM. This CDR3 region has 15 residues. V was pared by 3 bases and J by 3 bases, with 6 bases of the junction left unmatched. CDR3 in amino acids: CASSFPGQGKETQYF. The CDR3 region has the DNA TGTGCCAGCAGTTTCCCCGGACAGGGCAAAGAGACCCAGTACTTC. The whole variable domain, filled in from reference TRBV28 and TRBJ2-5, reads DVKVTQSSRYLVKRTGEKVFLECVQDMDHENMFWYRQDPGLGLRLIYFSYDVKMKEKGDIPEGYSVSREKKERFSLILESASTNQTSMYLCASSFPGQGKETQYFGPGTRLLVL.

The chain carries TRBV7-2 and TRBJ1-4; D unclear. V dropped 0 bases and J dropped 8 bases, with 10 bases sitting between them. The CDR3 contains 14 residues. From germline, CDR1 is SGHTA and CDR2 FQGNSA. The CDR3 sequence: CASSLAPGEEKLFF. CDR3 in DNA: TGTGCCAGCAGCTTAGCCCCCGGAGAGGAAAAACTGTTTTTT.

The CDR3 sequence is CASSLVPSGGEETQYF. DNA for the CDR3: TGCGCCAGCAGCTTGGTGCCTAGCGGGGGCGAGGAGACCCAGTACTTC. V gene TRBV5-1 combines with J gene TRBJ2-5, with TRBD2 matching over 10 bases. With V trimmed by 0 bases and J by 5 bases, 7 bases remained unmatched. Looked up from germline, CDR1 is SGHRS and CDR2 is YFSETQ. The CDR3 loop spans 16 amino acids.

In this sample, this clonotype turned up a few times. The gene calls are TRBV19 and TRBJ1-5; 10 nucleotides align to TRBD1. Trimming removed 9 bases from V and 3 bases from J; junction bases left unmatched: 11. Per germline, CDR1 LNHDA and CDR2 SQIVND (reference sequence). This CDR3 is built from 16 residues. The CDR3 loop reads CASNPGTGVSNQPQHF. CDR3 DNA sequence: TGTGCCAGCAATCCTGGGACAGGGGTTTCCAATCAGCCCCAGCATTTT. The complete variable domain, with remaining parts taken from reference TRBV19 and TRBJ1-5, reads DGGITQSPKYLFRKEGQNVTLSCEQNLNHDAMYWYRQDPGQGLRLIYYSQIVNDFQKGDIAEGYSVSREKKESFPLTVTSAQKNPTAFYLCASNPGTGVSNQPQHFGDGTRLSIL.

This clonotype was observed at least ten times. This sequence may be a read error, since a much larger clone differs from it by one base. This sequence joins TRBV20-1 and TRBJ2-3; possible D gene TRBD1, 6 bases. The CDR3 totals 12 residues. Germline CDR1 reads DFQATT; CDR2 reads SNEGSKA (reference sequence). CDR3: CRARQATDTQYF. The CDR3 nucleotides read TGCAGGGCTAGACAGGCCACAGATACGCAGTATTTT.

With respect to this clonotype: This could be a read error, since a much larger clone is one nucleotide away. The chain uses TRBV12-3 or TRBV12-4 and TRBJ2-1; TRBD1 might be the D (5 bases). The assigned J gene may be wrong: the sequence end matches TRBJ2-7 better. The CDR3 totals 17 residues. The CDR3 nucleotides read TGTGCCAGCAGTTTGGGGCCCATAACCCGTTCCTACAATGAGCAGTACTTC. It encodes CASSLGPITRSYNEQYF.

This clonotype was counted at least ten times. This rearrangement joins TRBV6-6 to TRBJ2-5, with 7 bases identical to TRBD1. V lost 4 bases and J lost 1; bases outside the gene matches: 3. The CDR3 sequence is 14 residues long. Germline assignment: CDR1 MNHNY and CDR2 SVGAGI (reference sequence). CDR3 sequence (DNA): TGTGCCAGCAGTTTCGGACAGGCCCAAGAGACCCAGTACTTC. This encodes CASSFGQAQETQYF.

This clonotype occurred once. A much larger clonotype is one base distant, so this may be a read error. The rearrangement joins TRBV9 to TRBJ2-6, with D possibly TRBD1 on 5 matching bases. Germline CDR1 reads SGDLS; CDR2 reads YYNGEE. This CDR3 spans 15 amino acids. CDR3 protein: CASSVVSSGASVLTF. The CDR3 DNA reads as TGTGCCAGCAGCGTAGTTTCCTCTGGGGCCAGCGTCCTGACTTTC.

The chain recombines TRBV19 with TRBJ2-4, with no clear D. The J call is doubtful: the DNA matches TRBJ2-7 better. Germline V gene data show CDR1 as LNHDA and CDR2 as SQIVND (reference sequence). There are 13 residues in the CDR3. The CDR3 sequence is CASSIKRNYEQYF. The CDR3 nucleotides read TGTGCCAGTAGTATCAAGAGAAACTACGAGCAGTACTTC.

Concerning this clonotype: Possible read error: a much larger clone is one base away. V gene TRBV20-1 combines with J gene TRBJ2-1; D gene uncertain. Germline-derived CDR1 and CDR2 are DFQATT and SNEGSKA (reference sequence). V was shortened by 3 bases and J by 8 bases, with 11 bases between the two germline ends. The CDR3 length is 12 residues. The CDR3 loop reads CSASLLRDEQFF. Written as DNA, the CDR3 is TGCAGTGCTAGTCTACTTCGCGATGAGCAGTTCTTC.

A note on this clonotype: One end of the junction fails to match germline, which may point to a read error. This rearrangement joins TRBV27 to TRBJ2-3; 7 bases are a match to TRBD2. The V gene's germline CDR1 is MNHEY and CDR2 SMNVEV (reference sequence). The CDR3 extends over 15 amino acids. The CDR3 sequence: CASSLIGGNTDTRYF. The CDR3 DNA sequence: TGTGCCAGCAGTTTAATCGGGGGGAACACAGATACGCGGTATTTT.

The chain joins TRBV6-5 to TRBJ2-2, with D perhaps TRBD2 (5 bases). The CDR3 loop spans 15 amino acids. V lost 2 bases and J lost 3, with 10 bases in between. Looked up from germline, CDR1 is MNHEY and CDR2 is SVGAGI. This CDR3 is CASSYGKGDTGELFF. CDR3 coding DNA: TGTGCCAGCAGTTACGGGAAGGGAGACACCGGGGAGCTGTTTTTT.

A remark on this clonotype: A clone one base away is much larger, so this may be a read error. The chain links TRBV9 to TRBJ2-1, with D tentatively TRBD2 (6 bases). CDR1 SGDLS and CDR2 YYNGEE come from the germline V gene. This CDR3 is 15 amino acids long. CDR3 bases: TGTGCCGGCAGCGCCCAACCGGGACTCTACAATGAGCAGTTCTTC. This encodes CAGSAQPGLYNEQFF.

The J gene is TRBJ2-5, the V gene TRBV20-1; no definite D call. Trimming pared 6 bases from V and 11 bases from J, leaving 22 bases between. Germline CDR1 and CDR2: DFQATT and SNEGSKA (reference sequence). This CDR3 spans 13 amino acids. The CDR3 DNA sequence: TGCAGTGCCCCCCGGCCCCGGGCCAATGAGCAGTACTTC. This codes for CSAPRPRANEQYF.

This clonotype was recorded many times. CDR3 DNA: TGCGCCAGCAGCCAAGAGCCAGGGGCGTACACAGATACGCAGTATTTT. Its translation: CASSQEPGAYTDTQYF. The chain recombines TRBV4-1 with TRBJ2-3; a possible D gene is TRBD1 (6 bases). The CDR3 runs 16 residues. Per germline, CDR1 MGHRA and CDR2 YSYEKL. V lost 0 bases and J 2 bases, leaving 12 bases between the germline ends.

The J gene is TRBJ2-7, the V gene TRBV10-3; D may be TRBD1 (6 bases). The CDR3 contains 14 residues. Trimming stripped 6 bases from V and 0 bases from J, with 12 bases between. CDR1 is ENHRY, CDR2 SYGVKD, per germline. The CDR3 sequence: CAISTGKSSYEQYF. CDR3 in DNA: TGTGCCATCAGCACAGGGAAAAGCTCCTACGAGCAGTACTTC.

The chain has TRBV11-2 and TRBJ1-6, with 10 bases that match TRBD1. Per germline, CDR1 SGHAT and CDR2 FQNNGV. CDR3 size: 16 residues. The V gene end was trimmed by 2 bases and the J gene end by 9 bases; junction bases not matched to a gene: 7. The CDR3 reads CASSLRRQGAISPLHF. The CDR3 region has the DNA TGTGCCAGCAGCTTAAGGAGACAGGGGGCGATTTCACCCCTCCACTTT.

This clonotype was counted ten times or more. The rearrangement uses TRBV7-8 and TRBJ2-5; no clear D gene. Trimming took 1 base from V and 6 from J, leaving 15 bases between them. Germline V gene data show CDR1 as SGHVS and CDR2 as FQNEAQ. The CDR3 length is 15 residues. The CDR3 loop is CASSLELGQLKTQYF. CDR3 sequence (DNA): TGTGCCAGCAGCTTAGAATTAGGGCAGTTAAAGACCCAGTACTTC.

In regard to this clonotype: This may come from a read error, since a much larger clone is one base off. The J gene is TRBJ2-4, the V gene TRBV6-5; possibly TRBD1 or TRBD2 for D (6 bases each). With the DNA end fitting TRBJ2-7 better, the J assignment may be wrong. CDR3 length: 13 amino acids. Germline assignment: CDR1 MNHEY and CDR2 SVGAGI. The CDR3 nucleotides read TGTGCCAGCGGCAGGGGCGCGGGGTACGAGCAGTACTTC. It yields the protein CASGRGAGYEQYF.

This clonotype was detected a few times. V usage is TRBV28 and J usage is TRBJ2-5, with unresolved D. CDR3 length: 12 residues. The V and J ends lost 5 bases and 9 bases respectively, with 13 bases between them. Germline V gives CDR1 MDHEN, CDR2 SYDVKM. DNA for the CDR3: TGTGCCAGCAGTGTTACCGCATTGGCCCAGTACTTC. Amino acids: CASSVTALAQYF. Combining the CDR3 with reference TRBV28 and TRBJ2-5 gives the whole variable domain DVKVTQSSRYLVKRTGEKVFLECVQDMDHENMFWYRQDPGLGLRLIYFSYDVKMKEKGDIPEGYSVSREKKERFSLILESASTNQTSMYLCASSVTALAQYFGPGTRLLVL.

This clonotype was seen repeatedly, ten times or more. V and J are TRBV20-1 and TRBJ2-4; D is undetermined. CDR1 is DFQATT, CDR2 SNEGSKA, per germline (reference sequence). V dropped 4 bases and J dropped 8 bases, with 9 bases sitting between them. The length of the CDR3 is 11 residues. CDR3 amino acids: CSATHRDIQYF. The CDR3 nucleotides read TGCAGTGCTACTCATCGGGACATTCAGTACTTC.